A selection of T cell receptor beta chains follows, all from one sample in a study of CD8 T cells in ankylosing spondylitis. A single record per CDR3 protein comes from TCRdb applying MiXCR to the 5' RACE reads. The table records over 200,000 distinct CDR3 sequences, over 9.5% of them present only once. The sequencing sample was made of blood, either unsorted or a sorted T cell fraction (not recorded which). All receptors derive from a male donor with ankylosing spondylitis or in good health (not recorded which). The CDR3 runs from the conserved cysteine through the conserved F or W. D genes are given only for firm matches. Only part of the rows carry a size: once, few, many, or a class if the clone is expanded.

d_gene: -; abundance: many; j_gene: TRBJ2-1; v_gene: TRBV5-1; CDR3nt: TGCGCCAGCAGCTTGCAGGGTCCACACCTCAATGAGCAGTTCTTC; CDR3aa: CASSLQGPHLNEQFF
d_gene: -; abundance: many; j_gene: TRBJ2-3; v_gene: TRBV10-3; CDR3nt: TGTGCCATCAGACAGGGCACAGATACGCAGTATTTT; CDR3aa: CAIRQGTDTQYF
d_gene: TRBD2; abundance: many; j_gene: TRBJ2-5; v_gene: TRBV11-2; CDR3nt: TGTGCCAGCAGCTTAGTGGCCCATACTAGCGGGGGGGCCAGGGAGACCCAGTACTTC; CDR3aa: CASSLVAHTSGGARETQYF
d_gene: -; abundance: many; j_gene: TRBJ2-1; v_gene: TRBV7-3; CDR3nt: TGTGCCAGCAGCTTTCAGAGCAATGAGCAGTTCTTC; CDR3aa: CASSFQSNEQFF
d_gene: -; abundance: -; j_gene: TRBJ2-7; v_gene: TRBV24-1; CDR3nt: TGTGCCACCAGTGATGATGTTGGGGGTCGGCAGTACTTC; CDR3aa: CATSDDVGGRQYF
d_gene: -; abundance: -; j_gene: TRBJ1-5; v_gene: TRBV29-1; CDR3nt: TGCAGCGTTGAAGGACAGCCCAATCAGCCCCAGCATTTT; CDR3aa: CSVEGQPNQPQHF
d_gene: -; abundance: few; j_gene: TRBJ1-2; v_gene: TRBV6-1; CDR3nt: TGTGCCAGCAGTGAATCTAACTATGGCTACACCTTC; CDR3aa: CASSESNYGYTF
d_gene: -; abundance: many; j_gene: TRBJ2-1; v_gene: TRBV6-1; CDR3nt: TGTGCCAGCAGCTCAGTCCCGGGGGGCCTATACAATGAGCAGTTCTTC; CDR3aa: CASSSVPGGLYNEQFF
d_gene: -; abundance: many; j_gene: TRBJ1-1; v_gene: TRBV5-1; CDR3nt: TGCGCCAGCAGCTTGGAAGTTGTTAACACTGAAGCTTTCTTT; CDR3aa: CASSLEVVNTEAFF
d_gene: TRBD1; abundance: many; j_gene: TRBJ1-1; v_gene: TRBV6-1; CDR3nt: TGTGCCAGCAGTCAAGGACAGGGGGGGAAAGCTTTCTTT; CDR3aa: CASSQGQGGKAFF
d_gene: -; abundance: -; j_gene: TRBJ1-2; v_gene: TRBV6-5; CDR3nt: TGTGCCAGCAGTTACTCTGCGGAACGGGATGGCTACACCTTC; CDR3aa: CASSYSAERDGYTF
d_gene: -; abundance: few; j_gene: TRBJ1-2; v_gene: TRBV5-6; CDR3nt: TGTGCCAGCAGCTCAGGAACAGGCGCCGCCTATGGCTACACCTTC; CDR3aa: CASSSGTGAAYGYTF
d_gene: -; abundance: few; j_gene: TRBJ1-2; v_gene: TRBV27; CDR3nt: TGTGCCAGCAGTTTAAGGGGATTCGATGGCTACACCTTC; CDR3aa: CASSLRGFDGYTF
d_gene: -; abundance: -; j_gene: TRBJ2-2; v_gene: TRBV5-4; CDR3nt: TGTGCCATGGGCGCGACGAACACCGGGGAGCTGTTTTTT; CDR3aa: CAMGATNTGELFF
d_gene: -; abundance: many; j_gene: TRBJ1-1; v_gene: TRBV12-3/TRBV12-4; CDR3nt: TGTGCCAGCAGTTATAAGCGCCCGACTGGCTCTGAAGCTTTCTTT; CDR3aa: CASSYKRPTGSEAFF
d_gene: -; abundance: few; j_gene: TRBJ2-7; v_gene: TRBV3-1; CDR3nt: TGTGCCAGCAGCCGCAAGCAGGGGTCCCCCTACGAGCAGTACTTC; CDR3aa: CASSRKQGSPYEQYF
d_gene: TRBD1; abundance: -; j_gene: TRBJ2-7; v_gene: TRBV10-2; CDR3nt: TGCGCCAGCAGAACCCCCGGGACAGCAGGCTACGAGCAGTACTTC; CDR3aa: CASRTPGTAGYEQYF
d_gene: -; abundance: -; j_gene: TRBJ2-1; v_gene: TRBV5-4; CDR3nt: TGTGCCAGCAGCTTGGGGGCTGGCCCCACCAATGAGCAGTTCTTC; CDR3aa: CASSLGAGPTNEQFF
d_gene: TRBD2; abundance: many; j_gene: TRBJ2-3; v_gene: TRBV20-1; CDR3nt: TGCAGTGCTAGAGATCGGATAGCGGGTTCTAGCACAGATACGCAGTATTTT; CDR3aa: CSARDRIAGSSTDTQYF
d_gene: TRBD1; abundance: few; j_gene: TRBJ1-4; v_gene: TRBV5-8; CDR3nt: TGTGCCAGCAGCAAGGGAGGGGGCGCCAACGAAAAACTGTTTTTT; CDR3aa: CASSKGGGANEKLFF
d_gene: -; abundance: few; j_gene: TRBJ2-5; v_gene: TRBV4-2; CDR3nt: TGTGCCAGCAGCCCTGACGGAGAGACTGGGGAAGAGACCCAGTACTTC; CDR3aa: CASSPDGETGEETQYF
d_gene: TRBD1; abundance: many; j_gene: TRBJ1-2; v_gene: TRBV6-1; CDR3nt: TGTGCCACCACCCAGGACAGGGTATATGGCTACACCTTC; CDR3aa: CATTQDRVYGYTF
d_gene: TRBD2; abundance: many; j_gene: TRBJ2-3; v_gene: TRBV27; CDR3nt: TGTGCCAGCAGTTCGTGGACTAGCGGGGGTGGTTCAGATACGCAGTATTTT; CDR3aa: CASSSWTSGGGSDTQYF
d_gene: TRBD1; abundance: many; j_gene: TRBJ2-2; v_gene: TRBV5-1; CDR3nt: TGCGCCAGCAGCTTTGGGGACAGACACAACACCGGGGAGCTGTTTTTT; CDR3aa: CASSFGDRHNTGELFF
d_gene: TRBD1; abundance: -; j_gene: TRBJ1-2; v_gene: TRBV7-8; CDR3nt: TGTTCCAGCAGCCCCCGGACAGGGGCCTCTCGGGCGTTCTACACCTTC; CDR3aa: CSSSPRTGASRAFYTF
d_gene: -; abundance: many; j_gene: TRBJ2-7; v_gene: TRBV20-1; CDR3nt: TGCAGTGCTAGAGGGACAGAGTACGAGCAGTACTTC; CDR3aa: CSARGTEYEQYF
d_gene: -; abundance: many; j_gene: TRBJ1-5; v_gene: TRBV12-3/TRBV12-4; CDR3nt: TGTGCCAGCAGTTTATCCGGAAATCAGCCCCAGCATTTT; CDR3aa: CASSLSGNQPQHF
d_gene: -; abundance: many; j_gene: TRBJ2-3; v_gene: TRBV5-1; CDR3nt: TGCGCCAGCAGCTTTGCACAGAGCACAGATACGCAGTATTTT; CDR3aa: CASSFAQSTDTQYF
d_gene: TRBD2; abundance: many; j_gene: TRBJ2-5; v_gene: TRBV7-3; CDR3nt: TGTGCCAGCAGCTTAGCTAGCGGGGGTCAGACCCAGTACTTC; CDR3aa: CASSLASGGQTQYF
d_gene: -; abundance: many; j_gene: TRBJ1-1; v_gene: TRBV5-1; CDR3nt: TGCGCCAGCAGCCCCAGGGGTGAGGGGAACACTGAAGCTTTCTTT; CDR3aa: CASSPRGEGNTEAFF
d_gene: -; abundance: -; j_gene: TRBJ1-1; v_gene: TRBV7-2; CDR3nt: TGTGCCAGCAGCCCCCCCTTGGGACGGAGGGAACCTGAAGCTTTCTTC; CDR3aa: CASSPPLGRREPEAFF
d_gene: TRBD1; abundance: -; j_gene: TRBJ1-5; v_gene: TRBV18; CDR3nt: TGTGCCAGCTCACCAAGGGGACAGGGTGGGCAGCCCCAGCATTTT; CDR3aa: CASSPRGQGGQPQHF
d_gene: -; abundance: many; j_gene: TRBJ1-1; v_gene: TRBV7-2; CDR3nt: TGTGCCAGCAGCTTAATTCCCGCGAACACTGAAGCTTTCTTT; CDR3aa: CASSLIPANTEAFF
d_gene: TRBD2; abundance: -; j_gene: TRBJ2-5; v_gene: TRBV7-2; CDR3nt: TGTGCCAGCAGCTTAGAGCGGGGGGCCATCCGCCAAGAGACCCAGTACTTC; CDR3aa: CASSLERGAIRQETQYF
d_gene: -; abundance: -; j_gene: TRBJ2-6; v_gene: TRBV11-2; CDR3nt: TGTGCCAGCAGCCTGCTCCGATCTGGGGCCAACGTCCTGACTTTC; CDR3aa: CASSLLRSGANVLTF
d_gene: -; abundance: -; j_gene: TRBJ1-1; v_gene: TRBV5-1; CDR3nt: TGCGCCAGCAGCTTGGTGGGGGCCTCGGGAGCTTTCTTT; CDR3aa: CASSLVGASGAFF
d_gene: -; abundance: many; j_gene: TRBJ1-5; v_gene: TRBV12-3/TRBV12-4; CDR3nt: TGTGCCAGCAGTTTATGGGACCTCAAACAGCCCCAGCATTTT; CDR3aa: CASSLWDLKQPQHF